This T cell receptor beta chain was retrieved from a study of blood T cells in healthy people across ages. A second PCR, run for about 7 to 12 cycles, used a sample-barcoded 5' primer plus a J-beta primer mix. Every cDNA molecule bore a tag from a template-switch adaptor containing 12 random nucleotides. Each of the samples gave a minimum of 2.5 million paired-end reads that contained CDR3. TCRdb called the 5' RACE reads again in MiXCR, with one record for every CDR3 protein. In the table there are about 1.8 million distinct CDR3 sequences, about 50% of which are singletons. Turning to this clonotype: Its antigen is as yet unknown.

V lost 7 bases and J 2 bases, leaving 21 bases between the germline ends. The germline V gene encodes CDR1 MNHEY and CDR2 SVGEGT. This CDR3 comprises 16 residues. Study-level points and caveats: Changes in expanded clonotypes were possibly confounded, as the CMV status of donors was unknown.

The chain has TRBV6-2 or TRBV6-3 and TRBJ2-7; D possibly corresponds to TRBD1 (6 bases). The material sequenced was blood. The clonotype was recovered from a woman aged 40 to 49 in good health. For the CDR3, the DNA is TGTGCCAGCACTGGGGGCCAAGTGGTAACCCCCTACGAGCAGTACTTC. As protein: CASTGGQVVTPYEQYF.